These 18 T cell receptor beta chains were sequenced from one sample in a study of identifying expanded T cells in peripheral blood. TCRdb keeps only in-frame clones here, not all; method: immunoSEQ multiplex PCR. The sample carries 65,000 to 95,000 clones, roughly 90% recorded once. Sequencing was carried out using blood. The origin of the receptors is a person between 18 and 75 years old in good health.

CDR3 DNA: TGTGCTAGTGGTTTGGGCTTAAAGGGACTAGTTGTTGAGTACTTC. It yields the protein CASGLGLKGLVVEYF. The chain carries TRBV12-5 and TRBJ2-7, with 8 bases aligning to TRBD2. V trimming: 1 base; J trimming: 11 bases; junction bases outside the gene matches: 13. The CDR3 is made up of 15 amino acids. CDR1 LGHNT and CDR2 FRNRAP come from the germline V gene.

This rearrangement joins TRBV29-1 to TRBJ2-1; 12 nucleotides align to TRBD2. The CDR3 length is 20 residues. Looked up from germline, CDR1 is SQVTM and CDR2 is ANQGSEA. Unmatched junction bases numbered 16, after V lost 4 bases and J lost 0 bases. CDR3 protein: CSVAVRVRLAGENSYNEQFF. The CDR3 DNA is TGCAGCGTTGCAGTCAGGGTCCGACTAGCGGGAGAGAACTCCTACAATGAGCAGTTCTTC.

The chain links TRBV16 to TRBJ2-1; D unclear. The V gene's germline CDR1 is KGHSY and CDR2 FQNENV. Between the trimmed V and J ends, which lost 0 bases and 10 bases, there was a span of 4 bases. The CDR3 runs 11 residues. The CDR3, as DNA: TGTGCCAGCAGCCAATCGGGGGAGCAGTTCTTC. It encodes CASSQSGEQFF.

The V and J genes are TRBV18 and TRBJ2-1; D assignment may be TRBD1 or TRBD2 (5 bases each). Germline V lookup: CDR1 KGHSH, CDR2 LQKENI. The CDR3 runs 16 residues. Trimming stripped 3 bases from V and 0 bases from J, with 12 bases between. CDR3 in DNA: TGTGCCAGCTCACCCGCTGGTGGGGGCTCCTACAATGAGCAGTTCTTC. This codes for CASSPAGGGSYNEQFF.

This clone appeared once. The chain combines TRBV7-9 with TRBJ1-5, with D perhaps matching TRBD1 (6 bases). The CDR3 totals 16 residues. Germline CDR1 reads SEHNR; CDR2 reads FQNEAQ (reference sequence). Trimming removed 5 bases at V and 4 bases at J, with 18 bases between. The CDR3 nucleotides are TGTGCCAGCAGCCTAGGGGGTAAAGGGGTAAATCAGCCCCAGCATTTT. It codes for CASSLGGKGVNQPQHF.

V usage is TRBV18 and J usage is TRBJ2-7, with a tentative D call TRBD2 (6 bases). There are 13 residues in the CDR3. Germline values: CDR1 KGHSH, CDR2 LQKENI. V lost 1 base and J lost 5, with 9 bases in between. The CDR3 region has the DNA TGTGCCAGCTCACCACAGGGGAGGAACGAGCAGTACTTC. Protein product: CASSPQGRNEQYF.

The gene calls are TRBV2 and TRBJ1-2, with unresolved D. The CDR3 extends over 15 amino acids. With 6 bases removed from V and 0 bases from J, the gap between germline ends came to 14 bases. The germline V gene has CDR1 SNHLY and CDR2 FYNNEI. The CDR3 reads CASSDQTGANYGYTF. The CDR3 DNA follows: TGTGCCAGCAGCGACCAGACCGGCGCTAACTATGGCTACACCTTC. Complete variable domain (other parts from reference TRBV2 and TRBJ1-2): EPEVTQTPSHQVTQMGQEVILRCVPISNHLYFYWYRQILGQKVEFLVSFYNNEISEKSEIFDDQFSVERPDGSNFTLKIRSTKLEDSAMYFCASSDQTGANYGYTFGSGTRLTVV.

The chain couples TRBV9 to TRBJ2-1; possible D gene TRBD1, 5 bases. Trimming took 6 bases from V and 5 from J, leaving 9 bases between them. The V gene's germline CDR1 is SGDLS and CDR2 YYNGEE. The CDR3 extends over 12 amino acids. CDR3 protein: CASMGHNNEQFF. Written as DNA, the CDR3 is TGTGCCAGCATGGGGCACAACAATGAGCAGTTCTTC.

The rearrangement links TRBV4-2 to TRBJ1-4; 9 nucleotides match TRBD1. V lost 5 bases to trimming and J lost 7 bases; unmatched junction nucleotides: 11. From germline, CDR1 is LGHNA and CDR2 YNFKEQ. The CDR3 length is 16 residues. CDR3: CASSSGVGQGSEKLFF. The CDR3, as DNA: TGTGCCAGCAGCTCGGGGGTAGGACAGGGGAGTGAAAAACTGTTTTTT.

The CDR3 here is CASSMTAKNIQYF. For the CDR3, the DNA is TGTGCCAGCAGTATGACTGCGAAAAACATTCAGTACTTC. The chain couples TRBV27 to TRBJ2-4, with no clear D. CDR3 length equals 13 residues. V gave up 5 bases and J gave up 4 bases, with 9 bases separating them. CDR1 MNHEY and CDR2 SMNVEV come from the germline V gene (reference sequence).

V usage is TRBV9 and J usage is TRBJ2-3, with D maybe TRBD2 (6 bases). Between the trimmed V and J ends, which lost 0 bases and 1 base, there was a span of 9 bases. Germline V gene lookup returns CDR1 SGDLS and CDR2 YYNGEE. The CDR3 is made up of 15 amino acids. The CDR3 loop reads CASSVGGTGTDTQYF. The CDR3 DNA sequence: TGTGCCAGCAGCGTAGGCGGGACTGGCACAGATACGCAGTATTTT.

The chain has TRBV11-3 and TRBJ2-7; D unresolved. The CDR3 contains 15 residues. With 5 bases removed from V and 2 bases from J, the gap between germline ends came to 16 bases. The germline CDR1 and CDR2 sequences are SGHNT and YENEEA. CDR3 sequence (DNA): TGTGCCAGCAGCAGAAACGGGCCGGATCCCTACGAGCAGTACTTC. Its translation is CASSRNGPDPYEQYF.

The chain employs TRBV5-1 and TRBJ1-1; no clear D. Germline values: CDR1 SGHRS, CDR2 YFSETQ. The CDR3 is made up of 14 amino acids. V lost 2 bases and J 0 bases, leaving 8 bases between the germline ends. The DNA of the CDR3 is TGCGCCAGCAGCTTACAGACGCTGAACACTGAAGCTTTCTTT. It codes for CASSLQTLNTEAFF.

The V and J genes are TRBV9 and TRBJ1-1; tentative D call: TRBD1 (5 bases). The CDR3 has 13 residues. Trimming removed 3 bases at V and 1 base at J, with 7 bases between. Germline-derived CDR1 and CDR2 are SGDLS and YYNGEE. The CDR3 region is CASSGGQNTEAFF. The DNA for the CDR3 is TGTGCCAGCAGCGGCGGACAGAACACTGAAGCTTTCTTT.

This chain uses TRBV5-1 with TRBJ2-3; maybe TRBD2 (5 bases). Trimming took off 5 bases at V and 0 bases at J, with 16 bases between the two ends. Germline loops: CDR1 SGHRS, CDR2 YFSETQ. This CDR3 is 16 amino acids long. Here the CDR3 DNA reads TGCGCCAGCAGAACCCGGGGTGGGAGTAGCACAGATACGCAGTATTTT. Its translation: CASRTRGGSSTDTQYF.

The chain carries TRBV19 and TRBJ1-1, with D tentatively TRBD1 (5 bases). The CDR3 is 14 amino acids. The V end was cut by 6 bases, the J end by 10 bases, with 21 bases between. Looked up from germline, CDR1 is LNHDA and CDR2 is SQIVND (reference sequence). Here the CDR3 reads CASSLALQEIGAFF. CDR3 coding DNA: TGTGCCAGTAGCCTGGCGCTACAGGAGATCGGAGCTTTCTTT. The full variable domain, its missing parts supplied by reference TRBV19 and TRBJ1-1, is DGGITQSPKYLFRKEGQNVTLSCEQNLNHDAMYWYRQDPGQGLRLIYYSQIVNDFQKGDIAEGYSVSREKKESFPLTVTSAQKNPTAFYLCASSLALQEIGAFFGQGTRLTVV.

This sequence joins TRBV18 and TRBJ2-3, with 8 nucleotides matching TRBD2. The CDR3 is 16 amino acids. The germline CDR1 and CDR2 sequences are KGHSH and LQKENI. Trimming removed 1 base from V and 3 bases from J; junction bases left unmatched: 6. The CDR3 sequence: CASSPRAGGGTDTQYF. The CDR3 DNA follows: TGTGCCAGCTCACCACGGGCGGGAGGCGGAACAGATACGCAGTATTTT. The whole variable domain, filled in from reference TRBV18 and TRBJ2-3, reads NAGVMQNPRHLVRRRGQEARLRCSPMKGHSHVYWYRQLPEEGLKFMVYLQKENIIDESGMPKERFSAEFPKEGPSILRIQQVVRGDSAAYFCASSPRAGGGTDTQYFGPGTRLTVL.

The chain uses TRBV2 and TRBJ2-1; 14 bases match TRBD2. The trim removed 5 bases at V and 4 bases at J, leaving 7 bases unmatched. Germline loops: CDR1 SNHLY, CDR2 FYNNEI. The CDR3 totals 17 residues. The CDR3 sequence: CASSLRTSGGRYNEQFF. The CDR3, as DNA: TGTGCCAGCAGTCTTCGGACTAGCGGGGGGCGGTACAATGAGCAGTTCTTC.